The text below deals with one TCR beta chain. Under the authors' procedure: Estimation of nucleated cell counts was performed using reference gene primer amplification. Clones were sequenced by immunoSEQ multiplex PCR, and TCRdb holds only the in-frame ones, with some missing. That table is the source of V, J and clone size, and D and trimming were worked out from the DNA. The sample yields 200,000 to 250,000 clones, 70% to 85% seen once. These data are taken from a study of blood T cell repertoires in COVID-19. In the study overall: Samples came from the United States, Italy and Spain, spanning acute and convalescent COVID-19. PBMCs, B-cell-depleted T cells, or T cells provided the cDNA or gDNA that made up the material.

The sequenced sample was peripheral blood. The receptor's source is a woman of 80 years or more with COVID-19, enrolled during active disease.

The CDR3 DNA follows: TGTGCCAGTAGTCCACAGGACCTCCCGGGAGAGACCCAGTACTTC. Protein product: CASSPQDLPGETQYF. The J gene is TRBJ2-5, the V gene TRBV19, with D maybe TRBD1 (5 bases). CDR1 and CDR2 from the germline V gene are LNHDA and SQIVND (reference sequence). This CDR3 is 15 amino acids long. V lost 5 bases to trimming and J lost 4 bases, with 17 bases between them.